This T cell receptor (beta chain) was sequenced during a study of graft-versus-host responses after intestinal transplantation (dated by TCRdb to the early 2020s). Describing the broader study: Multivisceral, liver-intestinal, or isolated intestinal transplants were received by the recipients. Every recipient was given anti-thymocyte globulin induction, followed by around three years of maintenance tacrolimus and steroids. After intestinal transplantation, graft-versus-host and host-versus-graft alloreactive T cell clones in the graft, circulation and bone marrow were tracked using bulk TCR-beta CDR3 sequencing. Alloreactive clones were identified by sequencing pre-transplant mixed lymphocyte reaction products and comparing them with unstimulated pre-transplant donor and recipient T cells. The cohort enrolled about two dozen intestinal transplant recipients, one of whom was a retransplant, and a few patients without pretransplant specimens were excluded. A peak of at least 4% donor T cells among recipient peripheral blood mononuclear cells was the definition used for donor T cell macrochimerism. Samples from a few later patients were sequenced in-house on an Illumina MiSeq with MiXCR processing rather than by the commercial service.

Beyond this particular receptor, the publication reports: Early after transplant, declines in HvG clones were associated with peak levels of circulating GvH clones. GvH clones were detected in recipient bone marrow, and some appeared earlier in ileal mucosa or blood, consistent with an intestinal mucosal origin. In patients with donor T cell macrochimerism, the allografts had high GvH to HvG T cell clonal ratios. The conclusions were limited by the relatively low number and heterogeneity of the intestinal transplant patients.

Library preparation used the immunoSEQ multiplex PCR assay. High-throughput TCR-beta CDR3 sequencing of genomic DNA from most patients was performed by Adaptive Biotechnologies. Per the original workflow: TCR sequencing data for roughly 18 patients were retrieved from Adaptive's ImmunoSEQ software; three other patients were processed with MiXCR and VDJtools. CDR3 nucleotide sequences shared between donor and recipient were removed because their origin could not be assigned. To be classed as alloreactive, a clone needed at least 2-fold expansion over unstimulated cells and a minimum CFSE-low frequency of 0.002% (template counts) or 0.001% (read counts). A clone was considered mappable if detected in the sequenced pre-transplant spleen, lymph node, or MLR CFSE-low populations of the donor or recipient. Cumulative frequency of alloreactive clones was calculated as a percentage of all sequences weighted by copy number. Entries here come from immuneACCESS through TCRdb and include only in-frame sequences with V and J called. Some clones fail to appear in such tables; in the studies checked, an unresolved V gene covers under half of the shortfall, and the cause of the remainder is unknown. The V and J calls and clone size were taken over from that table, and D and trimming were inferred from the DNA. Recorded for this sample are 200 to 250 clones; roughly 82% of them occurred a single time. 25% to 35% of the sample goes to the ten largest clones.

Notes on this clone: Its specific antigen is unknown. No quality values exist for individual bases; no much larger clone is one base distant.

To isolate intraepithelial and lamina propria lymphocytes from graft specimens, dithiothreitol, EDTA incubations and collagenase D digestion were used. Bulk TCR-beta sequencing was performed on serial intestinal graft biopsy specimens collected as late as 600 days after transplant. The V end loses 4 bases and the J end loses 4 bases, and a stretch of 17 bases separates them. Its CDR3 holds 15 amino acids, cysteine through phenylalanine. Left in the record is the CDR3 DNA by itself, 45 bases read in frame from the first base. According to the germline V gene, CDR1 reads SQVTM and CDR2 reads ANQGSEA. The TCR was taken from a human patient who received an intestinal transplant, so some T cells may come from the graft donor. The sequenced sample was ileum tissue, obtained 16 days after intestinal transplant. In this chain, TRBV29-1 is recombined with TRBJ1-5, and perhaps TRBD1 as D gene, on 6 matching bases. This receptor carries the CDR3 CSVAGQTACNQPQHF. The sequence in DNA is TGCAGCGTTGCCGGACAGACCGCCTGTAATCAGCCCCAGCATTTT.